What follows are 13 T cell receptor beta chains derived from one specimen sequenced in a study of blood T cell repertoires in COVID-19. TCRdb keeps only in-frame clones here, not all; method: immunoSEQ multiplex PCR. The data contain about 140,000 clones, roughly 80% of them seen just once; the ten biggest clones take up 5.5%. The material sequenced was PBMCs or T cells enriched from blood (not recorded which). These receptors all come from a man aged 35 to 55 with acute COVID-19.

The chain carries TRBV7-6 and TRBJ1-1; 9 nucleotides line up with TRBD1. In germline, CDR1 is SGHVS, CDR2 FNYEAQ. The junction had 7 bases not matched to a gene; V was cut back by 5 bases and J by 3 bases. The CDR3 contains 15 residues. CDR3 loop: CASSLGQGRYTEAFF. DNA of the CDR3: TGTGCCAGCAGCCTAGGACAGGGGCGTTACACTGAAGCTTTCTTT.

The chain couples TRBV19 to TRBJ1-5; D remains ambiguous. The CDR3 loop spans 17 amino acids. Trimming removed 5 bases at V and 3 bases at J, with 20 bases between. The germline V gene encodes CDR1 LNHDA and CDR2 SQIVND (reference sequence). The chain's CDR3 is CASSSPVRVTINQPQHF. In DNA, the CDR3 is TGTGCCAGTAGTTCTCCCGTACGGGTCACTATCAATCAGCCCCAGCATTTT. Supplemented by reference TRBV19 and TRBJ1-5, the full variable domain reads DGGITQSPKYLFRKEGQNVTLSCEQNLNHDAMYWYRQDPGQGLRLIYYSQIVNDFQKGDIAEGYSVSREKKESFPLTVTSAQKNPTAFYLCASSSPVRVTINQPQHFGDGTRLSIL.

The chain couples TRBV28 to TRBJ2-7, with a possible D match to TRBD2 (5 bases). CDR3 length: 15 residues. V gave up 6 bases and J gave up 5 bases, with 20 bases separating them. Looked up from germline, CDR1 is MDHEN and CDR2 is SYDVKM. CDR3 residues: CASRRRQSLFDEQYF. The CDR3 DNA sequence: TGTGCCAGCAGGAGGAGGCAGTCCCTTTTCGACGAGCAGTACTTC.

In DNA, the CDR3 is TGTGCCATCTTTGGAGGGTCCAATTCGAACTATGGCTACACCTTC. The encoded protein is CAIFGGSNSNYGYTF. V usage is TRBV10-3 and J usage is TRBJ1-2; D gene ambiguous. CDR3 length: 15 residues. Germline V lookup: CDR1 ENHRY, CDR2 SYGVKD. V lost 8 bases and J 2 bases, leaving 18 bases between the germline ends.

This clone was counted once. This rearrangement joins TRBV19 to TRBJ1-4; D is possibly TRBD1 (6 bases). V was shortened by 6 bases and J by 8 bases, with 16 bases between the two germline ends. CDR3 length: 14 amino acids. Germline V lookup: CDR1 LNHDA, CDR2 SQIVND (reference sequence). DNA for the CDR3: TGTGCCAGTAGATCACAGGGCCTCGGGGAAAAACTGTTTTTT. Amino acids: CASRSQGLGEKLFF.

V usage is TRBV11-2 and J usage is TRBJ1-1; maybe TRBD1 (6 bases). V shed 7 bases and J shed 8 bases, with 20 bases lying between them. Germline V gene sequence: CDR1 SGHAT, CDR2 FQNNGV. The CDR3 loop spans 14 amino acids. CDR3 nucleotide sequence: TGTGCCAGCACCCTACGCACAGGGTCCGGGGAAGCTTTCTTT. This sequence encodes CASTLRTGSGEAFF.

V usage is TRBV10-2 and J usage is TRBJ1-1; TRBD1 matches at 9 bases. The CDR3 extends over 16 amino acids. J was trimmed by 0 bases and V by 4 bases; bases with no gene match: 6. The germline V gene has CDR1 WSHSY and CDR2 SAAADI. The CDR3 DNA follows: TGCGCCAGCAGTGGTGACAGGGGGTCGATGAACACTGAAGCTTTCTTT. Translated, it gives CASSGDRGSMNTEAFF.

The chain is built from TRBV2 and TRBJ2-5; D perhaps matches TRBD1 (6 bases). Trimming took 7 bases from V and 3 from J, leaving 18 bases between them. CDR1 SNHLY and CDR2 FYNNEI come from the germline V gene. This CDR3 is built from 15 residues. The CDR3 DNA reads TGTGCCAGCACCAACCAAGGGGCAGGGGAAGAGACCCAGTACTTC. Protein sequence: CASTNQGAGEETQYF.

The rearrangement joins TRBV7-2 to TRBJ2-3, with 13 positions matching TRBD2. The CDR3 is 17 residues long. Trimming at V came to 4 bases and at J to 5 bases, leaving 9 bases not matched to a gene. Germline assignment: CDR1 SGHTA and CDR2 FQGNSA. The CDR3 sequence: CASSSRVLAGGQDTQYF. The CDR3 DNA is TGTGCCAGCAGCTCGAGGGTACTAGCGGGAGGGCAAGATACGCAGTATTTT.

J is TRBJ2-2 and V is TRBV9; 10 bases agree with TRBD2. This CDR3 has 16 residues. The ends lost 0 bases at V and 3 bases at J; junction bases unmatched: 2. Germline CDR1 is SGDLS and CDR2 is YYNGEE. CDR3 in DNA: TGTGCCAGCAGCGTAGAAGCGGGGGGGCACACCGGGGAGCTGTTTTTT. It is translated as CASSVEAGGHTGELFF.

CDR3 bases: TGTGCCAGCAGCTTCCTGACTAGTTCCTACGAGCAGTACTTC. Translating gives CASSFLTSSYEQYF. This chain joins TRBV6-2 or TRBV6-3 and TRBJ2-7; D may be TRBD2 (6 bases). The CDR3 spans 14 residues. In germline, CDR1 is MNHEY, CDR2 SVGEGT. Trimming removed 6 bases at V and 1 base at J, with 13 bases between.

The chain is built from TRBV10-1 and TRBJ2-5; D may be TRBD1 (6 bases). The CDR3 contains 15 residues. Deletions cut 5 bases from V and 1 base from J, with 14 bases between. Germline values: CDR1 WNHNN, CDR2 SYGVQD (reference sequence). The CDR3 sequence is CASSPQRDTQETQYF. The CDR3 DNA reads as TGCGCCAGCAGTCCCCAACGGGACACCCAAGAGACCCAGTACTTC.

This clone has just a few counts. The genes are TRBV7-9 and TRBJ2-7; 9 bases agree with TRBD1. The germline V gene has CDR1 SEHNR and CDR2 FQNEAQ (reference sequence). The CDR3 consists of 15 residues. Trimming cost V 5 bases and J 4 bases; bases outside gene matches: 9. In DNA form, the CDR3 reads TGTGCCAGCAGCACTTGGACAGGGGTTAATTACGAGCAGTACTTC. Its translation is CASSTWTGVNYEQYF.